The sequence of this T cell receptor beta chain was determined in a study of tumor-infiltrating lymphocytes in primary liver carcinoma. The blood RNA (from unsorted whole blood) was obtained, and germline DNA was also extracted. Chronic HBV infection was present, with no prior treatment. Before the surgical procedure, approximately 4 milliliters of peripheral blood were collected. In the case of this clonotype: Its antigen is not identified.

The investigators made TCR beta cDNA from roughly 460 ng total RNA, using a constant-region primer. For TCR beta, libraries were produced by three nested multiplex PCR rounds using slightly modified ARM-PCR. TCRdb analysed the multiplex PCR reads with MiXCR anew, one entry per CDR3 protein. The data show 190,000 or so distinct CDR3 sequences, roughly two thirds seen once. Regarding the study as a whole: Pairs comparing tumor with adjacent tissue or blood overlapped less than pairs drawn from tumor regions. Tumors reached a significantly greater top-250-clone fraction than blood did (p = 0.039).

The receptor was derived from a woman aged 60-75 years with primary liver carcinoma and hepatitis B virus infection. Sequenced sample: peripheral blood.

The CDR3 spells CASTRRELAKWMSTNTRYF. The CDR3 coding sequence is TGTGCCAGCACCCGACGGGAACTAGCCAAGTGGATGAGCACAAATACGCGATATTTT. The rearrangement joins TRBV12-3 or TRBV12-4 to TRBJ2-3, with D possibly TRBD2 on 6 matching bases. The ends were cut back, 7 bases at V and 15 bases at J, with 41 bases in the middle. This CDR3 is built from 19 residues.